The 17 T cell receptor beta chains in this list originate from one sample, sequenced in a study of prognosis after radiotherapy for stage I lung cancer. Genomic DNA was subjected to two-round multiplex PCR for amplification of TCR beta CDR3. Primers were specific to each TRBV and TRBJ gene in first-round PCR. Via MiXCR, TCRdb re-called the multiplex PCR reads, giving one row per CDR3 protein. The sample lists about 16,000 distinct CDR3 sequences, approximately 44% occurring once. This sample comprised PBMCs, obtained before or after stereotactic body radiation therapy (not recorded which). Receptors were obtained from a donor aged 50 or older with non-small cell lung cancer.

V is TRBV7-6 and J is TRBJ2-2; D gene unclear. Per the germline V gene, CDR1 is SGHVS and CDR2 is FNYEAQ. The V gene lost 2 bases and the J gene lost 1 base, with 8 bases spanning the gap. The CDR3 is 15 residues long. The CDR3 DNA reads as TGTGCCAGCAGCTTATCCCTGGGGAACACCGGGGAGCTGTTTTTT. Translated: CASSLSLGNTGELFF.

This clonotype has more than one count but fewer than ten. This likely stems from a read error, as it lies one base from a far larger clone. V is TRBV6-5 and J is TRBJ2-1; 7 bases agree with TRBD2. Germline assignment: CDR1 MNHEY and CDR2 SVGAGI. This CDR3 spans 17 amino acids. The CDR3 nucleotides read TGTGCCAGCAGTTACTCCCCACCTAGCGGTATCTACAGTGAGCAGTTCTTC. Residues: CASSYSPPSGIYSEQFF.

This clonotype was observed at least ten times. The chain has TRBV20-1 and TRBJ1-6, with D possibly TRBD1 on 6 matching bases. CDR3 length: 13 amino acids. V was trimmed by 6 bases and J by 9 bases, leaving 15 bases between them. CDR1 and CDR2 (germline): DFQATT, SNEGSKA (reference sequence). The CDR3 is CSARDMEGSPLHF. CDR3 in DNA: TGCAGTGCCAGGGACATGGAGGGTTCACCCCTCCACTTT.

Ten or more counts support this clonotype. The chain uses TRBV20-1 and TRBJ2-1; unclear D gene. This CDR3 comprises 16 residues. V was clipped by 0 bases and J by 7 bases, with 19 bases between them. Germline CDR1 DFQATT, CDR2 SNEGSKA (reference sequence). CDR3 nucleotide sequence: TGCAGTGCTAGAGATCGGTCAGCGCTACGTACAAATGAGCAGTTCTTC. It yields the protein CSARDRSALRTNEQFF.

Concerning this clonotype: At one end, the junction sequence differs from germline, possibly due to a read error. This chain joins TRBV6-1 and TRBJ2-3; 13 bases are a match to TRBD2. CDR1 is MNHNS, CDR2 SASEGT, per germline. The length of the CDR3 is 15 residues. The CDR3 spells CASSWTSGGKDTQYF. As DNA, the CDR3 is TGTGCCAGCAGCTGGACTAGCGGGGGCAAAGATACACAGTATTTT.

This clonotype was counted ten times or more. The CDR3 DNA sequence: TGTGCCAGCAGTCTAAGCGGGAGGCCCACCGGGGAGCTGTTTTTT. Encoded protein: CASSLSGRPTGELFF. The chain recombines TRBV12-3 or TRBV12-4 with TRBJ2-2, with 9 bases fitting TRBD2. The CDR3 runs to 15 residues. The ends lost 5 bases at V and 4 bases at J; junction bases unmatched: 5.

Comments on this clonotype: One end of the junction fails to match germline, which may point to a read error. This chain joins TRBV6-9 and TRBJ2-2; D gene unclear. Germline CDR1 MNHGY, CDR2 SVAAGI. The CDR3 is 13 residues long. CDR3 nucleotides: TGTGCCAGCAGTTACCAGTACACCGTGGAGCTGTTTTTT. Its translation is CASSYQYTVELFF.

This chain links TRBV28 with TRBJ2-7; tentative D call: TRBD1 (7 bases). The CDR3 is 14 amino acids. Germline CDR1 reads MDHEN; CDR2 reads SYDVKM. The germline V and J ends were trimmed by 7 bases and 7 bases, with 20 bases remaining between them. Here the CDR3 reads CASITDREVMEQYF. The CDR3, as DNA: TGTGCCAGCATCACAGACAGGGAGGTGATGGAGCAGTACTTC. Together with reference TRBV28 and TRBJ2-7, the CDR3 gives the full variable domain: DVKVTQSSRYLVKRTGEKVFLECVQDMDHENMFWYRQDPGLGLRLIYFSYDVKMKEKGDIPEGYSVSREKKERFSLILESASTNQTSMYLCASITDREVMEQYFGPGTRLTVT.

This clonotype was found many times. The chain links TRBV19 to TRBJ2-7, with 9 nucleotides matching TRBD1. This CDR3 spans 14 amino acids. From germline, CDR1 is LNHDA and CDR2 SQIVND (reference sequence). The junction had 7 bases not matched to a gene; V was cut back by 5 bases and J by 5 bases. In nucleotides, the CDR3 is TGTGCCAGTAGTGGGACAGGGTTTTCGAACGAGCAGTACTTC. Its translation is CASSGTGFSNEQYF.

This clonotype has a count of ten or more. The rearrangement uses TRBV20-1 and TRBJ1-6; 9 bases line up with TRBD1. The CDR3 length is 16 residues. V was pared by 1 base and J by 7 bases, with 8 bases of the junction left unmatched. Germline assignment: CDR1 DFQATT and CDR2 SNEGSKA (reference sequence). In DNA, the CDR3 is TGCAGTGCTAGAGGTCCCGGGACAGGGAGGAATTCACCCCTCCACTTT. Residues: CSARGPGTGRNSPLHF.

In the case of this clonotype: Its ends do not fully match the called genes, so a read error is possible. This rearrangement joins TRBV6-2 or TRBV6-3 to TRBJ1-6; TRBD1 is a possible D gene (6 bases). Germline CDR1 MNHEY, CDR2 SVGEGT. The CDR3 sequence is 14 residues long. CDR3 nucleotide sequence: TGTGCCATCAGTGAAGTAACAGGGAATTCACCCCTCCACTTT. Translated: CAISEVTGNSPLHF.

By share of the sample, this clonotype is medium-sized (0.01 to 0.1%). The chain employs TRBV27 and TRBJ2-7; 9 positions match TRBD2. With V trimmed by 5 bases and J by 0 bases, 8 bases remained unmatched. This CDR3 is built from 16 residues. CDR1 MNHEY and CDR2 SMNVEV come from the germline V gene (reference sequence). CDR3: CASSPRLAASSYEQYF. The CDR3 DNA reads as TGTGCCAGCAGTCCGAGACTAGCGGCAAGCTCCTACGAGCAGTACTTC.

The J gene is TRBJ2-5, the V gene TRBV2; TRBD1 aligns across 12 bases. Trimming took 6 bases from V and 5 from J; bases not matched to a gene: 4. Per the germline V gene, CDR1 is SNHLY and CDR2 is FYNNEI. CDR3 length: 14 residues. The CDR3 protein is CASSGTGGAETQYF. CDR3 DNA: TGTGCCAGCAGCGGGACAGGGGGCGCGGAGACCCAGTACTTC.

Note on this clonotype: Possible read error: a much larger clone is one base away. The chain's CDR3 is CASRPGQTYGYTF. The CDR3 nucleotides read TGCGCCAGCAGACCGGGGCAGACCTATGGCTACACCTTC. This rearrangement joins TRBV5-1 to TRBJ1-2; D might be TRBD1 (5 bases). The V gene's germline CDR1 is SGHRS and CDR2 YFSETQ. The CDR3 loop spans 13 amino acids. V was shortened by 5 bases and J by 4 bases, with 12 bases between the two germline ends.

The chain couples TRBV10-3 to TRBJ2-1; 7 bases agree with TRBD2. Germline CDR1 and CDR2: ENHRY and SYGVKD. The junction had 13 bases not matched to a gene; V was cut back by 8 bases and J by 9 bases. The CDR3 is made up of 14 amino acids. The CDR3 DNA follows: TGTGCCATCCAATCTGGGACTACCTCGGGTGAGCAGTTCTTC. Its protein product is CAIQSGTTSGEQFF.

The chain links TRBV6-1 to TRBJ1-6, with D unresolved. There are 17 residues in the CDR3. V lost 5 bases and J 0 bases, leaving 14 bases between the germline ends. Per the germline V gene, CDR1 is MNHNS and CDR2 is SASEGT. The CDR3 DNA is TGTGCCAGCAGTCCAACAACTCGGAGCTCCTATAATTCACCCCTCCACTTT. It specifies CASSPTTRSSYNSPLHF.

The V call is TRBV28, the J call TRBJ2-7, with a tentative D call TRBD1 (5 bases). The germline V gene has CDR1 MDHEN and CDR2 SYDVKM. The V end was cut by 7 bases, the J end by 3 bases, with 19 bases between. CDR3 length: 15 residues. CDR3 sequence reads: CASTTPQGTLYEQYF. The CDR3 DNA reads as TGTGCCAGCACCACCCCGCAGGGTACCCTCTACGAGCAGTACTTC.